One sample yielded the 9 T cell receptor beta chains listed below, sequenced in a study of CXCR3-negative and CXCR3-positive naive CD8 T cells. TRB cDNA libraries were made by UMI-labeled 5' RACE. From its re-call of the 5' RACE reads, TCRdb lists each CDR3 protein once, without DNA. This sample's table has 70,000 to 95,000 distinct CDR3 sequences. Specimen: naive CXCR3- CD8+ T cells from blood. Sample subset: CD45RO-CCR7+CD27+CD95- naive CD8+ T cells lacking CXCR3 (TNR3-). Source of these receptors: a human donor in good health. Some clones in this sample may be carry-over from other donors' samples.

This chain uses TRBV7-8 with TRBJ2-5; TCRdb calls TRBD2, which cannot be checked without DNA. CDR1 is SGHVS, CDR2 FQNEAQ, per germline. This CDR3 spans 14 amino acids. CDR3 sequence: CASTPAGGEETQYF.

This chain links TRBV29-1 with TRBJ2-6; without DNA, the TCRdb call of TRBD1 cannot be checked. CDR3 length: 19 amino acids. Germline values: CDR1 SQVTM, CDR2 ANQGSEA. The CDR3 spells CSVESGDRGQGSGANVLTF.

The chain couples TRBV20-1 to TRBJ2-1; the D call from TCRdb, TRBD2, cannot be confirmed without DNA. This CDR3 is built from 11 residues. From germline, CDR1 is DFQATT and CDR2 SNEGSKA (reference sequence). CDR3 loop: CSAREEDEQFF.

The V and J genes are TRBV4-2 and TRBJ1-2. The germline CDR1 and CDR2 sequences are LGHNA and YNFKEQ. CDR3 length: 12 amino acids. The CDR3 loop is CASSQNEYGYTF.

This rearrangement joins TRBV29-1 to TRBJ1-2; TCRdb outputs TRBD1, but without DNA this stays unchecked. Germline CDR1 reads SQVTM; CDR2 reads ANQGSEA. The length of the CDR3 is 12 residues. CDR3 loop: CSVIGWTGGYTF.

The V call is TRBV20-1, the J call TRBJ2-1; TCRdb selects TRBD2, and the lack of DNA leaves this call unchecked. The germline CDR1 and CDR2 sequences are DFQATT and SNEGSKA (reference sequence). The CDR3 has 18 amino acids. CDR3 protein: CSAPGLAGGRGSYNEQFF.

The chain couples TRBV4-3 to TRBJ2-7; with no DNA, the TCRdb D assignment of TRBD1 cannot be verified. The germline V gene has CDR1 LGHNA and CDR2 YSLEER. The CDR3 spans 15 residues. CDR3 amino acids: CASSQATGLHYEQYF.

This rearrangement joins TRBV6-6 to TRBJ2-7. CDR3 length: 13 residues. CDR1 MNHNY and CDR2 SVGAGI come from the germline V gene (reference sequence). CDR3 protein: CASSYSFYYEQYF.

The chain combines TRBV28 with TRBJ2-3; TCRdb gives TRBD1 as the D gene, but with no DNA this cannot be confirmed. In germline, CDR1 is MDHEN, CDR2 SYDVKM. This CDR3 contains 14 residues. CDR3 loop: CASSRTGFTDTQYF.